This T cell receptor (beta chain) was found in a study of CD8 T cells in Susac syndrome. Study findings and constraints: An acknowledgment was made by the study that its TCR sequencing and HLA analysis involved relatively few individuals.

Relapsing-remitting disease, either stable or active, was present in the multiple sclerosis controls, who were treatment-naive patients. CD8+ and CD4+ T cells were negatively isolated; TEMRA cells were FACS-enriched. The CDR3 extends over 13 amino acids. The V gene lost 3 bases and the J gene lost 6 bases, with 9 bases spanning the gap. CDR1 SGHNT and CDR2 YYREEE come from the germline V gene (reference sequence). With regard to this clonotype: The antigen is not known.

Random hexamers were used to reverse transcribe an amount of about 0.5 to 1 ug RNA. TCRdb re-called the immunoSEQ multiplex PCR reads with MiXCR, one entry per CDR3 protein. The sample includes around 200,000 distinct CDR3 sequences, 95% of them seen just once. The chain joins TRBV5-4 to TRBJ2-2; the D gene is possibly TRBD1 (6 bases). The TCR comes from a human donor with multiple sclerosis. The sequencing sample was made of CD4+ T cells from PBMCs. The CDR3 nucleotides are TGTGCCAGCAGCTATTACAGGGCCGGGGAGCTGTTTTTT. Translating gives CASSYYRAGELFF.